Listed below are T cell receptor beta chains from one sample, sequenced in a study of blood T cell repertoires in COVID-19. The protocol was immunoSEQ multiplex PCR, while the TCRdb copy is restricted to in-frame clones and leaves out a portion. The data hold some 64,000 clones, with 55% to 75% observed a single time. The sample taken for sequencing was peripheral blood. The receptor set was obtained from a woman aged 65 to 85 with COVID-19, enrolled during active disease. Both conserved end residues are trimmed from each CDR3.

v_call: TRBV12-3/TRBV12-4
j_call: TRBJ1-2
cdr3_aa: ASTVDILGGYT

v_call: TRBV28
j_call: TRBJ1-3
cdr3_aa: ASSPGQGVSGNTIY

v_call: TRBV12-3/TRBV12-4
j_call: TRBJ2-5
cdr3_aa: ASSLQVEETQY

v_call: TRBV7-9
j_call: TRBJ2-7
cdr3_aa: ASSLEQGGEQY

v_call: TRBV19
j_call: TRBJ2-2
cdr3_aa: ASSIRTGMRTGELF

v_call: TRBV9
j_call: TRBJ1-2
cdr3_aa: ASSAFRDRADPNYGYT

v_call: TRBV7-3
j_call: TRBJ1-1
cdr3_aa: ASSLRAGSLNTEAF

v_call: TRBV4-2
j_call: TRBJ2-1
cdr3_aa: ASSPGGYEQF

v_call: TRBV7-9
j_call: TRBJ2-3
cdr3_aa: ASSLQGSTDTQY

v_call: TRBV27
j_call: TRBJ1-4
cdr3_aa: ASSLRTGAQRKLF

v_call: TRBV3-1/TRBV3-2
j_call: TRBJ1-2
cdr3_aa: ASRRSGGSSYGYT

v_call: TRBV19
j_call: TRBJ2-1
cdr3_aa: ATRGRVSYNEQF

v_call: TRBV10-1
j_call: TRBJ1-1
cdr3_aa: ASRNAGGQAF

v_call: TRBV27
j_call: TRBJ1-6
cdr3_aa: ASSLERFSPLH

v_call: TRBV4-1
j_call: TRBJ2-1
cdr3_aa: ASSSSGNSYNEQF

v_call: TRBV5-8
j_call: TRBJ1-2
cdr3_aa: ASSHYPGQGYGYT

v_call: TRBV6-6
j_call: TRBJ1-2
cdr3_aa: ASSRDRGRNYGYT

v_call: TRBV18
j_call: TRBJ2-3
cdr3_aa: ASSYDLTGSGGQY

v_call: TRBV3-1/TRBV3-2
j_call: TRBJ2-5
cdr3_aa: ASSQDVDTQETQY

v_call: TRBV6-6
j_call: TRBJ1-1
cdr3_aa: ASRGQGDTEAF

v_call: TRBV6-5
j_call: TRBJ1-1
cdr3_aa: ASGRGNTEAF

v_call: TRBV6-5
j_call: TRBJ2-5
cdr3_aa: ASSPRLAGETQY

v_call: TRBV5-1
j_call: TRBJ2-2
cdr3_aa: ASSLGAGADTGELF

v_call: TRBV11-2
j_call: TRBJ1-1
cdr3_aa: ASSLVGGTEAF

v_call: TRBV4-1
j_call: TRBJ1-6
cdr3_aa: ASSRGRDTNSPLH

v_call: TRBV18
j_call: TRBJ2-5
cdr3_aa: ASSPGGLAGESRTQY

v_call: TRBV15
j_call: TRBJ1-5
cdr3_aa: ATSSRGSNQPQH

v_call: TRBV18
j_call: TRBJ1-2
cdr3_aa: ASSPGLRGYT

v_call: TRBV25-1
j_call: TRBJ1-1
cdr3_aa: ASRAGGTNTEAF

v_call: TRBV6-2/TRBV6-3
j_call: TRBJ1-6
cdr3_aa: ASSYQGSGLPLH

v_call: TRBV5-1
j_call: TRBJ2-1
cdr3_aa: ASRPTQPGQRPFNEQF

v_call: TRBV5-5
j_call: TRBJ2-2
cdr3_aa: ASSGGVVSTGELF

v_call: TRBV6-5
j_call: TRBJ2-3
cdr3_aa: ASSYSGGGYTDTQY

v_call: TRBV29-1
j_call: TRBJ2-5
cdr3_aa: SFDRRGQGKETQY

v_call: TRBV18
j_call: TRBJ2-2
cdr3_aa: ASSPGLGNTGELF

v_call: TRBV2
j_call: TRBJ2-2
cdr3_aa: ASSPGQGASNTGELF

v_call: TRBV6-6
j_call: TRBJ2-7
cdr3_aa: ASSTQQGLSYEQY

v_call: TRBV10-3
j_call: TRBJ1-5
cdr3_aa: AISDSSGEYQPQH

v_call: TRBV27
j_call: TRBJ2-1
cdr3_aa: ASSRDFSYNEQF

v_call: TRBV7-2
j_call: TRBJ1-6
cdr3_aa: ASSSGGPWNNSPLH

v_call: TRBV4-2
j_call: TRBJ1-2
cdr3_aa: ASSQDTGGASYGYT

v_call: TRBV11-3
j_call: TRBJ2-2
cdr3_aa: ASSLGASGQMGTGELF

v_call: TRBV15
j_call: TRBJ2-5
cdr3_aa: ATSRDHGAVAETQY

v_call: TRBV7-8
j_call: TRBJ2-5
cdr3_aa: ASSFVGGGETQY

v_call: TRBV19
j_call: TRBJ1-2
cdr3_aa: ASSISGQTNYGYT

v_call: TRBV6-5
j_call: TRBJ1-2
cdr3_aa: ASSRLRGGGDGYT

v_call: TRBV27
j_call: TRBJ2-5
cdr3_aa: ASSTDRAPETQY

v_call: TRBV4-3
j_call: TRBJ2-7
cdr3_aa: ASSQEHSPSYEQY

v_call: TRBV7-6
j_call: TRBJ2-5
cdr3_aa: ASSFERGTQY

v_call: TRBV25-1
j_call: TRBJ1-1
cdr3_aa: ASSPQGRGTEAF

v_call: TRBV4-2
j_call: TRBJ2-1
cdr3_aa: ASSQASREQF

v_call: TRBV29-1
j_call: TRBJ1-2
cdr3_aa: SASGSYGYT

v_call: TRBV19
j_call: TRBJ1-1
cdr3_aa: ASSVDLWETEAF

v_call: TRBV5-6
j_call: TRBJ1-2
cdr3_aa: ASSLIPFPLET

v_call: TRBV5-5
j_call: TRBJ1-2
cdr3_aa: ASSLSGSYYGYT

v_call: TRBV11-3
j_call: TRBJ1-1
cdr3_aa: ASSPSPQVHTEAF

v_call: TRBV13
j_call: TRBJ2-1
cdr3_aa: ASSLTPDRGKHEQF

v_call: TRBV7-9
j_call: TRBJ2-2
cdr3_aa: ASSEWDSGELF

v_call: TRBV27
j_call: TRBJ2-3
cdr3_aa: ASSMWRDPDTQY

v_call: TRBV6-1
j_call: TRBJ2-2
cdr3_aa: ASSEYGSGSGELF